The subject of this entry is one T cell receptor (beta chain). The record originates from a study of blood T cell repertoires in COVID-19. In the study overall: COVID-19 samples collected from the United States, Italy and Spain covered acute and convalescent phases. PBMCs, B-cell-depleted T cells, or T cells provided the cDNA or gDNA that made up the material.

In the original workflow: Quantification of nucleated cells was approximated via reference gene primer amplification. Method: immunoSEQ multiplex PCR; TCRdb's copy keeps in-frame clones and lacks some. The V and J calls and clone size are taken from that table; D and trimming were inferred from the DNA. The data show about 200,000 clones, around 81% seen once. Patients at the Seattle site were enrolled during active infection and followed longitudinally. Germline-derived CDR1 and CDR2 are MDHEN and SYDVKM. This CDR3 region has 15 residues. V dropped 2 bases and J dropped 0 bases, with 8 bases sitting between them.

The V and J genes are TRBV28 and TRBJ1-5; D is uncertain. Sequenced sample: peripheral blood. This receptor was taken from a man aged 55 to 70 with COVID-19, enrolled during active disease. CDR3 sequence (DNA): TGTGCCAGCAGTTTAGCAGGTCTTAGCAATCAGCCCCAGCATTTT. Its protein is CASSLAGLSNQPQHF.